This is a list of T cell receptor beta chains from one sample in a study of T-cell memory formation after mild COVID-19. MiXCR, applied by TCRdb to the 5' RACE reads, yields one record per CDR3 protein. The sample contains around 390,000 distinct CDR3 sequences, about a sixth of which appear only once. Sequencing was performed on PBMCs or a T cell subset sorted from them (not recorded which). These TCRs come from a man aged 18 to 35 who had mild COVID-19 (a few samples of this study predate the infection). Cell type and time point are not known. The CDR3 runs from the conserved cysteine through the conserved F or W. D genes are given only for firm matches. A row's size may be missing; if present it is once, few, many or a size class.

. | . | TRBJ1-2 | TRBV14 | CASSQDGGPTLYGYTF | TGTGCCAGCAGCCAAGATGGGGGTCCCACTTTGTATGGCTACACCTTC
TRBD2 | . | TRBJ2-1 | TRBV7-2 | CATRTPKRGGHYEQFF | TGTGCCACCAGGACCCCGAAGCGGGGGGGCCATTATGAGCAGTTCTTC
. | many | TRBJ2-5 | TRBV5-1 | CASGTQGREETQYF | TGCGCCAGCGGAACCCAGGGGAGAGAGGAGACCCAGTACTTC
. | . | TRBJ1-1 | TRBV3-1 | CASSQERVRAFF | TGTGCCAGCAGCCAAGAAAGGGTTCGAGCTTTCTTT
. | many | TRBJ2-3 | TRBV20-1 | CSGHDAGDTQYF | TGCAGTGGGCATGATGCAGGCGATACGCAGTATTTT
. | . | TRBJ2-5 | TRBV7-2 | CASSHRRGDQETQYF | TGTGCCAGCAGCCATAGACGCGGGGACCAAGAGACCCAGTACTTC
. | few | TRBJ2-7 | TRBV10-3 | CATWSTRQGTYEQYF | TGTGCCACCTGGTCGACGAGGCAGGGCACCTACGAGCAGTACTTC
TRBD1 | . | TRBJ1-2 | TRBV4-1 | CASSQEQTGAYGYTF | TGCGCCAGCAGCCAAGAACAGACAGGGGCCTATGGCTACACCTTC
TRBD1 | few | TRBJ1-6 | TRBV7-9 | CASSSPGTEDWALHF | TGTGCCAGCAGCTCCCCCGGGACAGAGGATTGGGCCCTCCACTTT
. | . | TRBJ2-6 | TRBV7-2 | CASSPRDSGANVLTF | TGTGCCAGCAGCCCCCGGGACTCTGGGGCCAACGTCCTGACTTTC
. | few | TRBJ1-1 | TRBV20-1 | CSAPDSMNTEAFF | TGCAGTGCGCCGGACAGCATGAACACTGAAGCTTTCTTT
. | few | TRBJ2-2 | TRBV6-2/TRBV6-3 | CATTENTGELFF | TGTGCCACTACAGAGAACACCGGGGAGCTGTTTTTT
. | . | TRBJ2-2 | TRBV6-2/TRBV6-3 | CAGGSGELFF | TGTGCTGGGGGGTCCGGGGAGCTGTTTTTT
. | . | TRBJ2-2 | TRBV5-1 | CASLPEAGLSGELFF | TGCGCCAGCCTACCGGAGGCGGGGCTGAGCGGGGAGCTGTTTTTT
TRBD1 | few | TRBJ2-6 | TRBV20-1 | CSARGTGVTGANVLTF | TGCAGTGCTAGAGGGACAGGGGTTACTGGGGCCAACGTCCTGACTTTC
. | . | TRBJ2-3 | TRBV9 | CASSVLADTQYF | TGTGCCAGCAGCGTGCTGGCAGATACGCAGTATTTT
. | few | TRBJ1-2 | TRBV3-1 | CASSQSQGQSYTF | TGTGCCAGCAGCCAAAGCCAGGGGCAGAGCTACACCTTC
. | . | TRBJ2-7 | TRBV14 | CASSHSFYEQYF | TGTGCCAGCAGCCATTCATTCTACGAGCAGTACTTC
TRBD2 | . | TRBJ2-5 | TRBV20-1 | CSAVLAGGPQETQYF | TGCAGTGCCGTTCTAGCGGGGGGTCCTCAAGAGACCCAGTACTTC